A selection of T cell receptor beta chains follows, all from one sample in a study of T cell responses to AZD1222 COVID-19 vaccine. Here immunoSEQ multiplex PCR was the method, and the copy in TCRdb shows in-frame clones only, minus some. Here the sample spans tens of thousands of clones, about 93% being singletons. Here the sequenced sample was peripheral blood, taken on day 0 of MenACWY control vaccination. These receptors came from an adult in good health. The CDR3 runs from the conserved cysteine through the conserved F or W. The D gene is left open where the match is weak. Size is omitted from some rows. Given values are once, few, many or a class for expanded clones.

V gene,D gene,J gene,clone size,CDR3 DNA,CDR3 protein
TRBV5-8,-,TRBJ1-1,-,TGTGCCAGCAGCCCTGACCGTGGGAGGGGAATGAACACTGAAGCTTTCTTT,CASSPDRGRGMNTEAFF
TRBV7-6,-,TRBJ2-2,-,TGTGCCAGCAGCTCGGGACAATTCACCGGGGAGCTGTTTTTT,CASSSGQFTGELFF
TRBV13,-,TRBJ2-3,once,TGTGCCAGCAGCGCGGGGGCAGACGATACGCAGTATTTT,CASSAGADDTQYF
TRBV6-5,TRBD1,TRBJ2-3,-,TGTGCCAGCAGTTACGGGGACAGATTCTCCGATACGCAGTATTTT,CASSYGDRFSDTQYF
TRBV3-1/TRBV3-2,-,TRBJ1-3,-,TGTGCCAGCAGCCAAGAGGGTCATGGAAACACCATATATTTT,CASSQEGHGNTIYF
TRBV25-1,-,TRBJ2-2,-,TGTGCCAGCAGTTCGATCGGGGGAGGGGAGCTGTTTTTT,CASSSIGGGELFF
TRBV29-1,TRBD1,TRBJ2-3,-,TGCAGCGCAAGTACGGGACAGGGCTGGGGAGATACGCAGTATTTT,CSASTGQGWGDTQYF
TRBV14,-,TRBJ2-7,-,TGTGCCAGCAGCTTAAGGACAGATTCCTACGAGCAGTACTTC,CASSLRTDSYEQYF
TRBV10-3,TRBD1,TRBJ2-7,-,TGTGCCATCAGCCCCGGACAGGGAACCTACGAGCAGTACTTC,CAISPGQGTYEQYF
TRBV5-1,-,TRBJ1-6,-,TGCGCCAGCCAGGACGCTGCTAATTCACCCCTCCACTTT,CASQDAANSPLHF
TRBV6-1,-,TRBJ1-1,-,TGTGCCAGCAGTGAAGCCGGGACCACTGAAGCTTTCTTT,CASSEAGTTEAFF
TRBV21-1,-,TRBJ1-2,-,TGTGCCAGCAGGAGCGGAGGCCGGGACGGCTATGGCTACACCTTC,CASRSGGRDGYGYTF
TRBV5-8,TRBD1,TRBJ1-1,-,TGTGCCAGCAGCTGGGACAGAGCCACTGAAGCTTTCTTT,CASSWDRATEAFF
TRBV9,TRBD2,TRBJ2-3,-,TGTGCCAGCAGCGTAGCGGGCGGGGGGAACACAGATACGCAGTATTTT,CASSVAGGGNTDTQYF
TRBV5-5,-,TRBJ1-3,-,TGTGCCAGCAGCCCCAGGGGAGCAGAGGGGGGAAACACCATATATTTT,CASSPRGAEGGNTIYF
TRBV15,-,TRBJ2-7,-,TGTGCCACCAGCAGAGATGGTTCAGGATTTAGTAACGAGCAGTACTTC,CATSRDGSGFSNEQYF
TRBV6-4,TRBD2,TRBJ2-1,-,TGTGCCAGCAGTCCCGGGACGGGAGGTTACAATGAGCAGTTCTTC,CASSPGTGGYNEQFF
TRBV7-2,-,TRBJ1-1,-,TGTGCCAGCAGCTCCCGGACGGGGAACACTGAAGCTTTCTTT,CASSSRTGNTEAFF
TRBV7-2,TRBD2,TRBJ2-7,few,TGTGCCAGCAGCCCTACTAGCGGGGGGCGGTACGAGCAGTACTTC,CASSPTSGGRYEQYF
TRBV6-5,-,TRBJ1-4,-,TGTGCCAGCAGTTACGGCAGGGGAGGGGAAAAACTGTTTTTT,CASSYGRGGEKLFF
TRBV27,-,TRBJ1-4,-,TGTGCCAGCAGTTTTGGGAGGGCTAATGAAAAACTGTTTTTT,CASSFGRANEKLFF
TRBV7-9,-,TRBJ1-1,few,TGTGCCAGCAGCTTAGCACGGGACACCCGGTCGGAGACTGAAGCTTTCTTT,CASSLARDTRSETEAFF
TRBV7-2,-,TRBJ1-6,few,TGTGCCAGCAGCCTAGATAATTCACCCCTCCACTTT,CASSLDNSPLHF
TRBV4-2,-,TRBJ1-1,-,TGTGCCAGCAGCCCCACACAAACCCTGAACACTGAAGCTTTCTTT,CASSPTQTLNTEAFF
TRBV30,-,TRBJ1-3,few,TGTGCCTGGAGTGGGTCCAGGGATACAGCTGGAAACACCATATATTTT,CAWSGSRDTAGNTIYF
TRBV7-9,-,TRBJ1-3,-,TGTGCCAGCAGCTTCACCGGGCCAATTCTCGGTACCATATATTTT,CASSFTGPILGTIYF
TRBV19,TRBD1,TRBJ1-2,-,TGTGCCAGTAGACCACAGGGGGAAGGGAGCTATGGCTACACCTTC,CASRPQGEGSYGYTF
TRBV19,-,TRBJ1-6,-,TGTGCCAGTAGTCCCGGACAAGATAATTCACCCCTCCACTTT,CASSPGQDNSPLHF
TRBV4-3,-,TRBJ2-6,medium-sized,TGCGCCAGCAGCCAAGATCACAGCTCTGGGGCCAACGTCCTGACTTTC,CASSQDHSSGANVLTF
TRBV19,-,TRBJ2-1,-,TGTGCCAGTAGTATAGGAGGGGGAGAGCAGTTCTTC,CASSIGGGEQFF
TRBV11-2,-,TRBJ2-1,-,TGTGCCAGCAGCCCCACGGAGGGGTCCCGGGACAATGAGCAGTTCTTC,CASSPTEGSRDNEQFF
TRBV6-5,-,TRBJ2-1,-,TGTGCCAGCAGTTACCCCCAGGAGGGGAAATACGAGCAGTTCTTC,CASSYPQEGKYEQFF
TRBV5-1,-,TRBJ2-2,-,TGCGCCAGCAGCCCCGGTCCGGGGGACACCGGGGAGCTGTTTTTT,CASSPGPGDTGELFF
TRBV12-3/TRBV12-4,-,TRBJ1-2,-,TGTGCCAGCAGTCTACGGGTGGACTATGGCTACACCTTC,CASSLRVDYGYTF
TRBV11-2,TRBD1,TRBJ1-4,-,TGTGCCAGCAGCCCCCGGACAGGTTTAGAGGAAAAACTGTTTTTT,CASSPRTGLEEKLFF
TRBV5-1,-,TRBJ1-1,-,TGCGCCAGCAGCTTGGCCTCCAGCAACACTGAAGCTTTCTTT,CASSLASSNTEAFF
TRBV12-2,-,TRBJ2-3,-,TGTGCAAGTCGCCCCCGGACAGGGCTCGCCGAAGATACGCAGTATTTT,CASRPRTGLAEDTQYF
TRBV19,-,TRBJ2-5,-,TGTGCCAGTAGTATAGATAGGCAAGAGACCCAGTACTTC,CASSIDRQETQYF
TRBV19,TRBD1,TRBJ2-7,-,TGTGCCAGTAGTAATCCGGGACAGGGGCCGCGGGGCAAGAGCGAGCAGTACTTC,CASSNPGQGPRGKSEQYF
TRBV6-5,-,TRBJ1-3,-,TGTGCCAGCAGTACCACTTCGGGGATAAACACCATATATTTT,CASSTTSGINTIYF
TRBV19,TRBD2,TRBJ2-1,-,TGTGCCAGCAACTTTTCGCCTAGCGGGAGGTGGGATGAGCAGTTCTTC,CASNFSPSGRWDEQFF
TRBV19,-,TRBJ1-1,few,TGTGCCAGTACTTCTTACAGCCCCATGAACACTGAAGCTTTCTTT,CASTSYSPMNTEAFF
TRBV7-9,-,TRBJ1-6,-,TGTGCCAGCAGCTTGTCAGAGAATTCACCCCTCCACTTT,CASSLSENSPLHF
TRBV7-2,-,TRBJ2-5,-,TGTGCCAGCAGCCTCCGGGCCAAGGGGGAGACCCAGTACTTC,CASSLRAKGETQYF
TRBV4-1,-,TRBJ2-6,-,TGCGCCAGCAGCCAAGGGGACACCCGGGCCAACGTCCTGACTTTC,CASSQGDTRANVLTF
TRBV24-1,TRBD1,TRBJ1-5,-,TGTGCCACCAGTGATGGAATGACAGGGAAGTCTCAGCCCCAGCATTTT,CATSDGMTGKSQPQHF
TRBV11-2,-,TRBJ1-2,-,TGTGCCAGCAGCTTACCTTCCGGCGGGGGCTACACCTTC,CASSLPSGGGYTF
TRBV29-1,TRBD1,TRBJ2-1,-,TGCAGCCATACCGGGACAGGGGGAGTTCACAATGAGCAGTTCTTC,CSHTGTGGVHNEQFF